This T cell receptor beta chain originates from a study of OX40 agonist ivuxolimab in advanced cancers. Study summary: Prior anti-PD-1, anti-PD-L1 or anti-CTLA-4 therapy did not bar entry, and approximately 43% had some. Three dose-escalation patients had partial responses: one with hepatocellular carcinoma and two with cutaneous melanoma.

V was clipped by 4 bases and J by 4 bases, with 19 bases between them. This CDR3 region has 16 residues. In germline, CDR1 is MGHRA, CDR2 YSYEKL. The data were produced by immunoSEQ multiplex PCR, yet TCRdb's version contains in-frame clones alone and is incomplete. The data hold about 100,000 clones, with under 85% observed a single time. The V call is TRBV4-1, the J call TRBJ2-5, with a tentative D call TRBD2 (7 bases). The TCR originated in an adult with an advanced solid tumor such as melanoma, head and neck, liver or kidney cancer. Sequenced here: CD4+ or CD8+ T cells sorted from blood, sampled in a trial of the OX40 agonist ivuxolimab. The CDR3 region has the DNA TGCGCCAGCAGCCCCCTGGGGGGGGCGATACGAGAGACCCAGTACTTC. It is translated as CASSPLGGAIRETQYF.